Below, 18 T cell receptor beta chains from the same sample are listed, as sequenced in a study of ipilimumab plus nivolumab after autologous stem cell transplantation. Generated by immunoSEQ multiplex PCR, the TCRdb table keeps only in-frame clones and is missing some. There are about 84,000 clones in the sample; about 83% occur only once, and 2% to 2.5% lies in the top ten. The specimen comprised PBMCs, sampled in a trial of ipilimumab plus nivolumab as post-transplant consolidation. These receptors originate from a male donor with diffuse large B-cell lymphoma.

The chain carries TRBV5-1 and TRBJ1-5; D unresolved. Germline V CDR1 and CDR2: SGHRS, YFSETQ. The ends were cut back, 4 bases at V and 3 bases at J, with 14 bases in the middle. The CDR3 has 15 amino acids. The CDR3 loop reads CASSPLPGNNQPQHF. The CDR3 bases are TGCGCCAGCAGCCCGTTGCCCGGGAACAATCAGCCCCAGCATTTT.

V and J are TRBV27 and TRBJ1-5; perhaps TRBD1 as D (5 bases). CDR1 is MNHEY and CDR2 is SMNVEV in the germline V gene (reference sequence). Trimming removed 6 bases at V and 0 bases at J, with 9 bases between. The CDR3 is 14 residues long. CDR3 amino acids: CASSPGYSNQPQHF. CDR3 nucleotide sequence: TGTGCCAGCAGCCCAGGGTATAGCAATCAGCCCCAGCATTTT.

V gene TRBV5-6 combines with J gene TRBJ1-3, with a possible D match to TRBD1 (6 bases). The V gene lost 4 bases and the J gene lost 1 base, with 12 bases spanning the gap. The length of the CDR3 is 15 residues. Germline-derived CDR1 and CDR2 are SGHDT and YYEEEE. The CDR3 coding sequence is TGTGCCAGCAGCAAGCTAGGGGGGTCTGGAAACACCATATATTTT. Translating it yields CASSKLGGSGNTIYF.

This clone was found a few times. The V call is TRBV18, the J call TRBJ2-5, with 9 nucleotides matching TRBD1. The CDR3 extends over 13 amino acids. Unmatched junction bases numbered 2, after V lost 4 bases and J lost 5 bases. Germline CDR1 is KGHSH and CDR2 is LQKENI. In DNA, the CDR3 is TGTGCCAGCTCACTCGGACAGGGGGAGACCCAGTACTTC. The encoded protein is CASSLGQGETQYF.

Details on this clone: Germline is not matched at one junction end, which may reflect a read error. V usage is TRBV6-5 and J usage is TRBJ2-7; a possible D gene is TRBD2 (6 bases). Germline CDR1 and CDR2: MNHEY and SVGAGI. The CDR3 is 14 residues long. For the CDR3, the DNA is TGTGCCGGCAGGACCGGGACGGGACTTATGCGGCAGTACTTC. It encodes CAGRTGTGLMRQYF.

V usage is TRBV29-1 and J usage is TRBJ2-1, with TRBD2 matching over 7 bases. This CDR3 comprises 11 residues. The V segment lost 2 bases and the J segment 10 bases; nucleotides outside the gene matches: 2. The germline V gene has CDR1 SQVTM and CDR2 ANQGSEA. CDR3 sequence (DNA): TGCAGCGTTGAATATAGCGGGGAGCAGTTCTTC. Its protein product is CSVEYSGEQFF.

This rearrangement joins TRBV11-2 to TRBJ2-5; D is uncertain. The CDR3 has 13 residues. The V end was cut by 3 bases, the J end by 2 bases, with 7 bases between. CDR1 SGHAT and CDR2 FQNNGV come from the germline V gene. The CDR3, as DNA: TGTGCCAGCAGCTTCCAGCCTCAAGAGACCCAGTACTTC. Protein: CASSFQPQETQYF.

This clone was recorded a few times. This sequence joins TRBV12-5 and TRBJ1-3; D uncertain. CDR3 size: 11 residues. Germline loops: CDR1 LGHNT, CDR2 FRNRAP. The ends were cut back, 3 bases at V and 5 bases at J, with 2 bases in the middle. The CDR3, as DNA: TGTGCTAGTGGTTTACGAAACACCATATATTTT. Amino acids: CASGLRNTIYF.

Only one count was recorded for this clone. The genes are TRBV5-1 and TRBJ2-7, with 9 bases matching TRBD1. The trim removed 5 bases at V and 3 bases at J, leaving 9 bases unmatched. In germline, CDR1 is SGHRS, CDR2 YFSETQ. The CDR3 is made up of 15 amino acids. CDR3 DNA sequence: TGCGCCAGCAGTCAATCCGGGACAGGGCGCTACGAGCAGTACTTC. It is translated as CASSQSGTGRYEQYF.

V and J are TRBV4-3 and TRBJ1-1; no reliable D call. Germline CDR1 reads LGHNA; CDR2 reads YSLEER. With 0 bases removed from V and 2 bases from J, the gap between germline ends came to 13 bases. The CDR3 is 16 residues long. CDR3 sequence (DNA): TGCGCCAGCAGCCAAGATTCGGCACCTTCTAACACTGAAGCTTTCTTT. Its translation is CASSQDSAPSNTEAFF.

This clone turned up a few times. V and J are TRBV2 and TRBJ1-4; D possibly corresponds to TRBD1 (5 bases). The germline V and J ends were trimmed by 7 bases and 5 bases, with 14 bases remaining between them. Germline V gene lookup returns CDR1 SNHLY and CDR2 FYNNEI. The CDR3 totals 14 residues. The DNA of the CDR3 is TGTGCCAGCACCAGGCGGGGGACGAATGAAAAACTGTTTTTT. This encodes CASTRRGTNEKLFF.

The chain is built from TRBV7-2 and TRBJ1-1; D unresolved. Trimming stripped 5 bases from V and 2 bases from J, with 12 bases between. Per the germline V gene, CDR1 is SGHTA and CDR2 is FQGNSA. The CDR3 length is 14 residues. CDR3 in amino acids: CASSLLGLNTEAFF. The DNA for the CDR3 is TGTGCCAGCAGCCTCCTAGGACTCAACACTGAAGCTTTCTTT.

This chain links TRBV2 with TRBJ2-3; D gene uncertain. The V end was cut by 4 bases, the J end by 2 bases, with 7 bases between. The CDR3 spans 13 residues. The V gene's germline CDR1 is SNHLY and CDR2 FYNNEI. CDR3 protein: CASSAPFTDTQYF. CDR3 coding DNA: TGTGCCAGCAGTGCCCCTTTCACAGATACGCAGTATTTT.

CDR3 DNA: TGTGCCAGCAGCTTATTTGCGGGACAGAACTATGGCTACACCTTC. Amino acids: CASSLFAGQNYGYTF. The gene calls are TRBV7-6 and TRBJ1-2, with TRBD1 matching over 7 bases. The trim removed 2 bases at V and 2 bases at J, leaving 5 bases unmatched. This CDR3 comprises 15 residues. CDR1 is SGHVS, CDR2 FNYEAQ, per germline.

In its sample, this clone was seen a few times. This rearrangement joins TRBV4-2 to TRBJ1-2, with D maybe TRBD1 (5 bases). CDR1 is LGHNA and CDR2 is YNFKEQ in the germline V gene. The CDR3 consists of 15 residues. The V and J ends lost 2 bases and 0 bases respectively, with 10 bases between them. The CDR3 loop reads CASSQIRGANYGYTF. In DNA, the CDR3 is TGTGCCAGCAGCCAAATAAGGGGAGCTAACTATGGCTACACCTTC.

This clone was seen only once. V gene TRBV30 combines with J gene TRBJ2-2; D is possibly TRBD1 (6 bases). Trimming cost V 4 bases and J 2 bases, with 14 bases left between them. The CDR3 consists of 15 residues. Germline V gene lookup returns CDR1 GTSNPN and CDR2 SVGIG (reference sequence). CDR3 bases: TGTGCCTGGACCCGCTGGACAGCCAACACCGGGGAGCTGTTTTTT. It codes for CAWTRWTANTGELFF.

The V and J genes are TRBV6-6 and TRBJ1-2, with D possibly matching TRBD1 (5 bases). Germline V gene sequence: CDR1 MNHNY, CDR2 SVGAGI (reference sequence). This CDR3 spans 15 amino acids. Trimming cost V 5 bases and J 1 base, with 14 bases left between them. CDR3 region: CASSRGWGSNYGYTF. In DNA, the CDR3 is TGTGCCAGCAGTCGCGGATGGGGCAGTAACTATGGCTACACCTTC.

The chain is built from TRBV19 and TRBJ1-5, with D unclear. The V end lost 5 bases, the J end lost 0 bases, and 14 bases lay between the germline ends. The CDR3 is 16 amino acids. The germline V gene has CDR1 LNHDA and CDR2 SQIVND (reference sequence). CDR3 sequence: CASSHDGENSNQPQHF. For the CDR3, the DNA is TGTGCCAGTAGTCATGATGGGGAGAATAGCAATCAGCCCCAGCATTTT.